A single sample gave rise to the 19 T cell receptor beta chains below, sequenced in a study of brain T cells in children with intractable seizures. Using immunoSEQ multiplex PCR, the repertoire was profiled, and TCRdb retains in-frame clones only, with some absent. The repertoire holds 100,000 to 120,000 clones, approximately 94% seen once, with around 4.1% in the top ten. The source was peripheral blood, collected at surgery. The receptors shown here come from a boy younger than two with hemimegalencephaly and intractable seizures.

The chain has TRBV5-4 and TRBJ2-2; 9 bases line up with TRBD1. Trimming took 3 bases from V and 0 from J; bases not matched to a gene: 12. The germline V gene has CDR1 SGHNT and CDR2 YYREEE (reference sequence). This CDR3 is 19 amino acids long. The CDR3 region has the DNA TGTGCCAGCAGCTCGGGACAGGGCGATGGCGGGGCGAACACCGGGGAGCTGTTTTTT. It encodes CASSSGQGDGGANTGELFF.

The chain employs TRBV27 and TRBJ2-5; possibly TRBD1 for D (6 bases). Germline CDR1 is MNHEY and CDR2 is SMNVEV (reference sequence). The V and J ends lost 8 bases and 5 bases respectively, with 21 bases between them. The CDR3 is made up of 15 amino acids. The CDR3 sequence: CASSLRPVGGETQYF. The CDR3 coding sequence is TGTGCCAGCTCCCTGCGCCCTGTTGGGGGCGAGACCCAGTACTTC.

The V call is TRBV27, the J call TRBJ2-7, with a possible D match to TRBD1 (6 bases). The CDR3 is made up of 16 amino acids. V was clipped by 5 bases and J by 2 bases, with 19 bases between them. Germline V gene lookup returns CDR1 MNHEY and CDR2 SMNVEV (reference sequence). CDR3 amino acids: CASSPLGAGAPYEQYF. CDR3 nucleotide sequence: TGTGCCAGCAGTCCTTTGGGGGCAGGGGCTCCCTACGAGCAGTACTTC.

The rearrangement links TRBV5-5 to TRBJ2-7; 7 nucleotides match TRBD2. Germline assignment: CDR1 SGHKS and CDR2 YYEKEE (reference sequence). This CDR3 region has 14 residues. The V segment lost 6 bases and the J segment 2 bases; nucleotides outside the gene matches: 8. The CDR3 reads CASNGGEGPYEQYF. DNA for the CDR3: TGTGCCAGCAATGGAGGGGAGGGCCCCTACGAGCAGTACTTC.

The chain carries TRBV4-1 and TRBJ1-2, with TRBD1 matching over 7 bases. V lost 4 bases, J lost 4 bases, and 6 bases stayed unmatched. Germline CDR1 MGHRA, CDR2 YSYEKL. The CDR3 spans 14 residues. CDR3 coding DNA: TGCGCCAGCAGCCCCGGACAGGCCTCCTATGGCTACACCTTC. The encoded protein is CASSPGQASYGYTF.

CDR3 in amino acids: CASSLREAPGDEQFF. The CDR3 coding sequence is TGCGCCAGCAGCCTCCGGGAGGCCCCCGGGGATGAGCAGTTCTTC. The chain employs TRBV4-3 and TRBJ2-1, with 7 bases identical to TRBD2. The CDR3 has 15 residues. The germline CDR1 and CDR2 sequences are LGHNA and YSLEER. Trimming removed 4 bases from V and 8 bases from J; junction bases left unmatched: 11.

This chain joins TRBV11-3 and TRBJ1-4, with 8 bases aligning to TRBD1. J lost 7 bases, V lost 2 bases, and 3 bases had no gene match. The germline V gene encodes CDR1 SGHNT and CDR2 YENEEA. The CDR3 totals 14 residues. This CDR3 is CASSLQGAGEKLFF. In DNA form, the CDR3 reads TGTGCCAGCAGCTTACAGGGGGCGGGTGAAAAACTGTTTTTT.

CDR3 sequence reads: CATSDERTSGTNTGELFF. The CDR3 nucleotides are TGTGCCACCAGTGATGAACGGACTAGCGGGACGAACACCGGGGAGCTGTTTTTT. The rearrangement links TRBV24-1 to TRBJ2-2; 12 nucleotides match TRBD2. V lost 3 bases to trimming and J lost 0 bases; unmatched junction nucleotides: 4. The length of the CDR3 is 18 residues. Per the germline V gene, CDR1 is KGHDR and CDR2 is SFDVKD.

The genes are TRBV7-9 and TRBJ1-4; D ambiguous. Germline assignment: CDR1 SEHNR and CDR2 FQNEAQ (reference sequence). There are 13 residues in the CDR3. V was shortened by 5 bases and J by 6 bases, with 10 bases between the two germline ends. The CDR3 DNA is TGTGCCAGCAGCCCCCCGCTCCATGAAAAACTGTTTTTT. This translates into CASSPPLHEKLFF.

This clone was found a few times. The chain joins TRBV30 to TRBJ1-5; 7 bases line up with TRBD1. This CDR3 region has 14 residues. Germline lookup yields CDR1 GTSNPN and CDR2 SVGIG (reference sequence). Germline trimming cut 2 bases from V and 6 bases from J; bases unmatched to any gene: 7. CDR3 residues: CAWSQTGMGQPQHF. DNA for the CDR3: TGTGCCTGGAGTCAGACAGGGATGGGTCAGCCCCAGCATTTT.

This rearrangement joins TRBV4-2 to TRBJ2-7; D is unresolved. CDR1 is LGHNA and CDR2 is YNFKEQ in the germline V gene. This CDR3 has 14 amino acids. Between the trimmed V and J ends, which lost 0 bases and 2 bases, there was a span of 8 bases. The CDR3 sequence: CASSQDYKTYEQYF. The CDR3 region has the DNA TGTGCCAGCAGCCAAGACTACAAGACCTACGAGCAGTACTTC.

This chain uses TRBV7-6 with TRBJ1-3; the match to TRBD1 covers 7 bases. CDR1 and CDR2 (germline): SGHVS, FNYEAQ. V lost 4 bases to trimming and J lost 2 bases; unmatched junction nucleotides: 17. The CDR3 consists of 19 residues. CDR3 in DNA: TGTGCCAGCAGCTCCTTCGGGACAGTTAGTCCCTTTCCTGGAAACACCATATATTTT. It codes for CASSSFGTVSPFPGNTIYF.

This chain uses TRBV10-3 with TRBJ2-7; 12 nucleotides match TRBD1. The CDR3 covers 13 residues. The junction had 3 bases not matched to a gene; V was cut back by 6 bases and J by 6 bases. Germline CDR1 and CDR2: ENHRY and SYGVKD. The CDR3 sequence: CAIRGQGAGEQYF. In nucleotides, the CDR3 is TGTGCCATCAGGGGACAGGGGGCGGGCGAGCAGTACTTC.

V usage is TRBV2 and J usage is TRBJ2-1, with 10 positions matching TRBD2. From germline, CDR1 is SNHLY and CDR2 FYNNEI. Trimming at V came to 4 bases and at J to 4 bases, leaving 4 bases not matched to a gene. CDR3 length: 15 amino acids. CDR3 amino acids: CASSGTSGKYNEQFF. CDR3 nucleotides: TGTGCCAGCAGTGGAACTAGCGGGAAGTACAATGAGCAGTTCTTC.

This sequence joins TRBV6-2 or TRBV6-3 and TRBJ2-5; a possible D gene is TRBD2 (5 bases). Germline V lookup: CDR1 MNHEY, CDR2 SVGEGT. CDR3 size: 13 residues. The V and J ends lost 6 bases and 5 bases respectively, with 13 bases between them. CDR3 nucleotides: TGTGCCAGCAGCAACGCCAGGAGGGAGACCCAGTACTTC. Protein product: CASSNARRETQYF.

V usage is TRBV27 and J usage is TRBJ1-1; no firm D call. CDR1 is MNHEY and CDR2 is SMNVEV in the germline V gene (reference sequence). Trimming shortened V by 0 bases and J by 5 bases, and 25 bases separated the two germline ends. This CDR3 region has 19 residues. The DNA of the CDR3 is TGTGCCAGCAGTTTATCGATTGGAGGGTGGGCCATCGGTAGTACTGAAGCTTTCTTT. It encodes CASSLSIGGWAIGSTEAFF.

This clone was detected only a few times. This chain connects TRBV7-9 to TRBJ1-5, with D hard to call. The CDR3 consists of 14 residues. V was cut by 4 bases and J by 0 bases, with 7 bases left in between. Germline assignment: CDR1 SEHNR and CDR2 FQNEAQ (reference sequence). The CDR3 loop is CASSSEISNQPQHF. The CDR3 DNA reads as TGTGCCAGCAGCTCCGAGATTAGCAATCAGCCCCAGCATTTT.

The chain has TRBV5-1 and TRBJ2-5; D might be TRBD2 (5 bases). The CDR3 loop spans 15 amino acids. Germline lookup yields CDR1 SGHRS and CDR2 YFSETQ. The V end was cut by 1 base, the J end by 5 bases, with 15 bases between. This chain's CDR3 is CASSLSGIDGETQYF. The DNA for the CDR3 is TGCGCCAGCAGCTTGTCGGGGATTGATGGCGAGACCCAGTACTTC.

Regarding this clone: This sample also contains other DNA sequences that code for the same CDR3. V usage is TRBV6-6 and J usage is TRBJ2-7; tentatively, D is TRBD2 (7 bases). V lost 0 bases and J 4 bases, leaving 10 bases between the germline ends. This CDR3 is built from 14 residues. Looked up from germline, CDR1 is MNHNY and CDR2 is SVGAGI (reference sequence). The CDR3 nucleotides read TGTGCCAGCAGTTACTCTGAGGGGGGGTACGAGCAGTACTTC. Amino acid sequence: CASSYSEGGYEQYF.